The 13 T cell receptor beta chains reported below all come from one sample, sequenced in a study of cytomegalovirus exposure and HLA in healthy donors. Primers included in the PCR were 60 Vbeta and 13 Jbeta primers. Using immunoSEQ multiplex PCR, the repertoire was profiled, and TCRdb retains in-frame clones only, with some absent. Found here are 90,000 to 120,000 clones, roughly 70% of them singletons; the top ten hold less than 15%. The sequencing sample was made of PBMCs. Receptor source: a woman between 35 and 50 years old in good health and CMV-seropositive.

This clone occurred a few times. CDR3 nucleotide sequence: TGTGCCTGGAGTGTATGGAGCCCGCGAGGGGGCACCTACGAGCAGTACTTC. Encoded protein: CAWSVWSPRGGTYEQYF. The chain joins TRBV30 to TRBJ2-7, with TRBD1 identical over 7 bases. The CDR3 extends over 17 amino acids. Germline loops: CDR1 GTSNPN, CDR2 SVGIG (reference sequence). V shed 0 bases and J 2 bases; nucleotides not matched to a gene: 13.

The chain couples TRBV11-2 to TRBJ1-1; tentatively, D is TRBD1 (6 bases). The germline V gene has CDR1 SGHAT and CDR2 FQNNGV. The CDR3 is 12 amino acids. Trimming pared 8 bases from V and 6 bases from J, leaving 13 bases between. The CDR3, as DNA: TGTGCCAGCGGTCGTTCAGGGGCTGAAGCTTTCTTT. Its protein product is CASGRSGAEAFF. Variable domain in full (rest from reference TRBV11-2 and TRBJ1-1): EAGVAQSPRYKIIEKRQSVAFWCNPISGHATLYWYQQILGQGPKLLIQFQNNGVVDDSQLPKDRFSAERLKGVDSTLKIQPAKLEDSAVYLCASGRSGAEAFFGQGTRLTVV.

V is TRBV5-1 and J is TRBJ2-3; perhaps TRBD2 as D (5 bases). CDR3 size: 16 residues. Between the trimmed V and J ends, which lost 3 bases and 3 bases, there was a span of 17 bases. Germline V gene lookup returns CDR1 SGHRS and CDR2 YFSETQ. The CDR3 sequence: CASSSLPTGSTDTQYF. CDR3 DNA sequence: TGCGCCAGCAGCTCACTCCCGACGGGGTCGACAGATACGCAGTATTTT.

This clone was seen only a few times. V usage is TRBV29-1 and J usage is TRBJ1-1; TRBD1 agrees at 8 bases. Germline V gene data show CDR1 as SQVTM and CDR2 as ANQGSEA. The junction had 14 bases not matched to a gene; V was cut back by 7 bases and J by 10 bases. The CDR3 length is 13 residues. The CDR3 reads CSAHLDRAFGAFF. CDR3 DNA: TGCAGCGCCCACCTGGACAGGGCGTTTGGAGCTTTCTTT.

CDR3 in amino acids: CASSLGDRNQPQHF. The CDR3 DNA is TGCGCCAGCAGCTTGGGGGACAGAAATCAGCCCCAGCATTTT. V gene TRBV5-1 combines with J gene TRBJ1-5; 7 positions match TRBD1. This CDR3 has 14 amino acids. V lost 0 bases and J lost 4; bases outside the gene matches: 1. Germline V gives CDR1 SGHRS, CDR2 YFSETQ.

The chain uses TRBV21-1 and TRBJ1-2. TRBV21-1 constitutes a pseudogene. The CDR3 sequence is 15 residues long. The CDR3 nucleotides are TGTGCCAGCGGGACTTTCGCCAAAGCTAACTATGGCTACACCTTC. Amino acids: CASGTFAKANYGYTF.

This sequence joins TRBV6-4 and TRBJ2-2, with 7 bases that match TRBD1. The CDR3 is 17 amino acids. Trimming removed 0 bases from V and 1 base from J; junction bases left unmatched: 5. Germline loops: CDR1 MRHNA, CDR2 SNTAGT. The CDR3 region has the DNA TGTGCCAGCAGTGACTCTCTAGGGGGCGAGAACACCGGGGAGCTGTTTTTT. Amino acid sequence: CASSDSLGGENTGELFF.

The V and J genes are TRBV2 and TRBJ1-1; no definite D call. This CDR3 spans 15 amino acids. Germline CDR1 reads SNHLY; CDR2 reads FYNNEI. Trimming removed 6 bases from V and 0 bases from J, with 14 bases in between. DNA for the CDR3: TGTGCCAGCAGCCCTGGAGGCCTCGTGAACACTGAAGCTTTCTTT. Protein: CASSPGGLVNTEAFF.

CDR3 loop: CASSQGNQPQHF. In nucleotides, the CDR3 is TGTGCCAGCAGTCAGGGTAATCAGCCCCAGCATTTT. The chain employs TRBV2 and TRBJ1-5; D perhaps matches TRBD1 (5 bases). This CDR3 region has 12 residues. Germline-derived CDR1 and CDR2 are SNHLY and FYNNEI. The ends were cut back, 5 bases at V and 4 bases at J, with 6 bases in the middle.

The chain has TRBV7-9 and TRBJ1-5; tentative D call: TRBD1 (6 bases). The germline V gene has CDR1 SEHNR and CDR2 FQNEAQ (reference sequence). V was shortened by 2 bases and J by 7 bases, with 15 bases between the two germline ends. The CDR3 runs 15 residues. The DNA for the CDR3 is TGTGCCAGCAGCTTACGGGTACCCAGGGGACAGCCCCAGCATTTT. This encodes CASSLRVPRGQPQHF.

The CDR3: CASSVATDTSYGYTF. CDR3 nucleotide sequence: TGTGCCAGCAGCGTAGCTACCGATACCTCCTATGGCTACACCTTC. This chain uses TRBV9 with TRBJ1-2; D unclear. Per germline, CDR1 SGDLS and CDR2 YYNGEE. Trimming shortened V by 0 bases and J by 4 bases, and 13 bases separated the two germline ends. The CDR3 totals 15 residues.

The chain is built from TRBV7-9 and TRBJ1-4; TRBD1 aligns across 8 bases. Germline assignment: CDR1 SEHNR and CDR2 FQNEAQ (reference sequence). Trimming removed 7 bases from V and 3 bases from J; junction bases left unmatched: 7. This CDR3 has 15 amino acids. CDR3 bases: TGTGCCAGCACCTCCAGGGGGCTAGCTAATGAAAAACTGTTTTTT. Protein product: CASTSRGLANEKLFF.

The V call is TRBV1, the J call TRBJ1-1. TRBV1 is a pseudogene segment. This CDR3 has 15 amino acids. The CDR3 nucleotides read TGCACCAGCAGCCAAGATATGGGGGGATTCACTGAAGCTTTCTTT. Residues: CTSSQDMGGFTEAFF.